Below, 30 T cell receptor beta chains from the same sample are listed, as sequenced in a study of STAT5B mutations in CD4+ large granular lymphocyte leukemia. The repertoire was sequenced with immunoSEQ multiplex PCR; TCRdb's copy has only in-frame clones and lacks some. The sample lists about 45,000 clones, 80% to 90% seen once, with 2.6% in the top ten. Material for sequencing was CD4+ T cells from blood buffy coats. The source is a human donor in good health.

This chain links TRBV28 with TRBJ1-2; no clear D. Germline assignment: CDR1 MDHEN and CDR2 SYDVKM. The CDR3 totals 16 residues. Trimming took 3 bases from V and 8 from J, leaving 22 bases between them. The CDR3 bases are TGTGCCAGCAGTTTTTCAACCCAAGTAGCCGTTGACGGCTACACCTTC. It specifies CASSFSTQVAVDGYTF.

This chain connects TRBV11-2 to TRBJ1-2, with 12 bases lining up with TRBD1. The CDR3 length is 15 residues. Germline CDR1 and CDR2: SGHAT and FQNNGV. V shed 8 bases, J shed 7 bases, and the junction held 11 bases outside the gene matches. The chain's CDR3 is CASGKSGTGGLGYTF. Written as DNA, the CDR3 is TGTGCCAGCGGCAAATCCGGGACAGGGGGCCTTGGCTACACCTTC.

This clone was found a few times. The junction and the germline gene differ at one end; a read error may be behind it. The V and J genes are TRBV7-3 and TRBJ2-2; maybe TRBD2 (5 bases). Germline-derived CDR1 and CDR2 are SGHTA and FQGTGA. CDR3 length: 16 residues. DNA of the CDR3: TGTGCCAGCAGCCCAGAATTCGGACTGAACCCCGGGGAGCTGTTTTTT. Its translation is CASSPEFGLNPGELFF.

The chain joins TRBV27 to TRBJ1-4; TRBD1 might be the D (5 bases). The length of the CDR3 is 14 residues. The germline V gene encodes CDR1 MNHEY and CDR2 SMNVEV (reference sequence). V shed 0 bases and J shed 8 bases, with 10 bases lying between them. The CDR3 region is CASSLSQGREKLFF. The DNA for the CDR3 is TGTGCCAGCAGTTTATCCCAGGGAAGGGAAAAACTGTTTTTT.

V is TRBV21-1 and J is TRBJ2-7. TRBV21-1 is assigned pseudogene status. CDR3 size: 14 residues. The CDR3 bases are TGTGCCAGCACCGTGGGACGAATTTCCTACGAGCAGTACTTC. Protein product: CASTVGRISYEQYF.

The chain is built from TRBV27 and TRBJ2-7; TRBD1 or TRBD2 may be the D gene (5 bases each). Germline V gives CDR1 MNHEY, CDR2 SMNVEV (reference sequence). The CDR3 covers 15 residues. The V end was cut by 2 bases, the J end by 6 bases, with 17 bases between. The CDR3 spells CASSLRPGAPVEQYF. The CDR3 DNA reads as TGTGCCAGCAGTTTACGGCCCGGGGCGCCGGTCGAGCAGTACTTC.

CDR3 amino acids: CASSLRGVSLGNEQFF. The CDR3 DNA is TGTGCCAGCAGTTTAAGAGGTGTTAGCTTAGGCAATGAGCAGTTCTTC. This chain links TRBV27 with TRBJ2-1; D gene unclear. This CDR3 region has 16 residues. The germline V and J ends were trimmed by 2 bases and 6 bases, with 17 bases remaining between them. In germline, CDR1 is MNHEY, CDR2 SMNVEV (reference sequence).

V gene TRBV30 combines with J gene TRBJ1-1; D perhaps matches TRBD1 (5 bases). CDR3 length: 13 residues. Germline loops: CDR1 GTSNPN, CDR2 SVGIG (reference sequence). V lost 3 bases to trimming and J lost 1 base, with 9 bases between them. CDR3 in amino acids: CAWRRGGNTEAFF. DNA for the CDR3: TGTGCCTGGAGGCGGGGGGGGAACACTGAAGCTTTCTTT.

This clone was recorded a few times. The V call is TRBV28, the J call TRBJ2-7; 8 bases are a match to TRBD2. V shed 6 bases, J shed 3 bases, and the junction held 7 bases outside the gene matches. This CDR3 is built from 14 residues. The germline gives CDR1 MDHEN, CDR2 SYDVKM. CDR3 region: CASRLSGSHYEQYF. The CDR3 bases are TGTGCCAGCAGACTCAGCGGGAGCCACTACGAGCAGTACTTC.

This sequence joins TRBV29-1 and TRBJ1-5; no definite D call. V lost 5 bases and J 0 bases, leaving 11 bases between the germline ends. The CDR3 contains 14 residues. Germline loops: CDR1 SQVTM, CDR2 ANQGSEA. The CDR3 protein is CSVSSRDSNQPQHF. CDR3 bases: TGCAGCGTTTCGTCAAGGGATAGCAATCAGCCCCAGCATTTT.

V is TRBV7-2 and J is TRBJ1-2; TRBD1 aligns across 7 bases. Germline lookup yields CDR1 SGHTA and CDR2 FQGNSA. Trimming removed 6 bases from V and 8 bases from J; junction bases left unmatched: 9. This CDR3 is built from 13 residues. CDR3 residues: CASSLAGGGGYTF. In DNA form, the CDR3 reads TGTGCCAGCAGTCTGGCAGGGGGTGGGGGCTACACCTTC.

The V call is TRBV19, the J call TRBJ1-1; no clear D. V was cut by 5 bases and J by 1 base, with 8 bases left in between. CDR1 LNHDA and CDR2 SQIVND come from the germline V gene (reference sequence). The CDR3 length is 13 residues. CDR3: CASSEGGNTEAFF. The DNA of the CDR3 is TGTGCCAGTAGTGAGGGTGGGAACACTGAAGCTTTCTTT.

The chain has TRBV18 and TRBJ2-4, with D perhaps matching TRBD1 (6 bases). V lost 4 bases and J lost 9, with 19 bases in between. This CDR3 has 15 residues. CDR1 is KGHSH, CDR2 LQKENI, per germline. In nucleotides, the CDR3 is TGTGCCAGCTCACTCGCCGGAGAGGGGGTGGGCATTCAGTACTTC. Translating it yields CASSLAGEGVGIQYF.

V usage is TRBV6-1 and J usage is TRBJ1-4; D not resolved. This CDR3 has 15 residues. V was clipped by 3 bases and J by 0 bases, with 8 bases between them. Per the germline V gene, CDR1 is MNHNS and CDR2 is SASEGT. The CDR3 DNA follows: TGTGCCAGCAGTGATTTTCTTGCAACTAATGAAAAACTGTTTTTT. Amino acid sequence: CASSDFLATNEKLFF.

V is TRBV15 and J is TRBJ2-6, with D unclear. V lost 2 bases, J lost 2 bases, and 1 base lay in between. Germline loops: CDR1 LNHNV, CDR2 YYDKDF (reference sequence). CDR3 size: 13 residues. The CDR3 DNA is TGTGCCACCAGCAGACCTGGGGCCAACGTCCTGACTTTC. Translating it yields CATSRPGANVLTF.

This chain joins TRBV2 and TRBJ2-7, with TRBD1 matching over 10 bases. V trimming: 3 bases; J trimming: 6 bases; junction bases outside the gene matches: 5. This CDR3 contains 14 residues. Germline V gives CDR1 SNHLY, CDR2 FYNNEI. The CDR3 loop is CASSDRDRGAEQYF. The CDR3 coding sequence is TGTGCCAGCAGTGACCGGGACAGGGGCGCCGAGCAGTACTTC.

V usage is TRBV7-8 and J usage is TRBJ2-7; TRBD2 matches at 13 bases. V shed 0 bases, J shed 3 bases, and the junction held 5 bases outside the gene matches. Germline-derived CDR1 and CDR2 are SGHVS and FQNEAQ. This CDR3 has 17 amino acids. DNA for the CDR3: TGTGCCAGCAGCTTAGCGGGCGGGACTAGCGGGATCTACGAGCAGTACTTC. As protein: CASSLAGGTSGIYEQYF.

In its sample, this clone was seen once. In DNA, the CDR3 is TGTGCCAGCACAAACAGGGGCGGTCAGGAGACCCAGTACTTC. Encoded protein: CASTNRGGQETQYF. The chain is built from TRBV27 and TRBJ2-5, with 7 bases aligning to TRBD1. Unmatched junction bases numbered 10, after V lost 7 bases and J lost 5 bases. The germline CDR1 and CDR2 sequences are MNHEY and SMNVEV (reference sequence). This CDR3 comprises 14 residues.

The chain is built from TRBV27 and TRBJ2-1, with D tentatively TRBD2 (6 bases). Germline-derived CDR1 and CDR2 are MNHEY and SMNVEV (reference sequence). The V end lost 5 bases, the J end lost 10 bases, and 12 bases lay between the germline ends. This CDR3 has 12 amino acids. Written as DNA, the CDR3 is TGTGCCAGCAGTCCGGACTATTACGAGCAGTTCTTC. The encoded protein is CASSPDYYEQFF.

Here the CDR3 reads CASSPGTNIAGAVGELFF. The CDR3 nucleotides are TGTGCCAGCAGTCCCGGGACTAACATAGCGGGAGCGGTCGGGGAGCTGTTTTTT. The chain couples TRBV27 to TRBJ2-2; 9 bases are shared with TRBD2. Per the germline V gene, CDR1 is MNHEY and CDR2 is SMNVEV (reference sequence). Trimming removed 5 bases from V and 7 bases from J; junction bases left unmatched: 17. The CDR3 consists of 18 residues.

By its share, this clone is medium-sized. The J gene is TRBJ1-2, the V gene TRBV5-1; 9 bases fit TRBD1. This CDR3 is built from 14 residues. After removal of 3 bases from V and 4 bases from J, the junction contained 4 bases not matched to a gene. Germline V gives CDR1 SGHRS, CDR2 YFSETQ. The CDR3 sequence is CASSWDRVGYGYTF. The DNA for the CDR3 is TGCGCCAGCAGCTGGGACAGGGTCGGCTATGGCTACACCTTC.

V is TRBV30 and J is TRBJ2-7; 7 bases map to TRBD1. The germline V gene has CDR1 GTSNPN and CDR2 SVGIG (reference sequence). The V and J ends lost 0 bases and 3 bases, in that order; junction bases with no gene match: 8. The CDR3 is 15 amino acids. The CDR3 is CAWSVPNRGVYEQYF. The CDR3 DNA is TGTGCCTGGAGTGTACCGAACAGGGGAGTCTACGAGCAGTACTTC.

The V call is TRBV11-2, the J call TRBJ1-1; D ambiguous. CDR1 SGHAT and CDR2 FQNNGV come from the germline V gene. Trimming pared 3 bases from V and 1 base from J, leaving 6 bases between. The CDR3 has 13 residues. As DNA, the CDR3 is TGTGCCAGCAGCTTGGGAGGGAACACTGAAGCTTTCTTT. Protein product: CASSLGGNTEAFF.

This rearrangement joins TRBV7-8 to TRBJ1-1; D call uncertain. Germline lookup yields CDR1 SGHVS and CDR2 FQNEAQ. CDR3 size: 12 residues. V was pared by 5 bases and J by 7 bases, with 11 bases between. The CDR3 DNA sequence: TGTGCCAGCAGCACTTACGCCGGTGAAGCTTTCTTT. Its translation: CASSTYAGEAFF.

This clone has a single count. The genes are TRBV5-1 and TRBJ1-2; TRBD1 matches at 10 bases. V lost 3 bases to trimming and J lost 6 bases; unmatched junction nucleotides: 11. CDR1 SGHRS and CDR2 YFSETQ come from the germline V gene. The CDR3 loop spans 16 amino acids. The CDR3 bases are TGCGCCAGCAGCTCCCCGTCCTCCGGACAGGGGGATGGCTACACCTTC. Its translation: CASSSPSSGQGDGYTF.

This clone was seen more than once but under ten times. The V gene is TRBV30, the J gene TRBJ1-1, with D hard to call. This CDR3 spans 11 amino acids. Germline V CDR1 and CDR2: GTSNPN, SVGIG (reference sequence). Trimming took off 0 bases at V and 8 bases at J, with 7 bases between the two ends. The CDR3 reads CAWSVGGEAFF. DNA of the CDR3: TGTGCCTGGAGTGTGGGAGGGGAAGCTTTCTTT. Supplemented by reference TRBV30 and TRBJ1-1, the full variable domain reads SQTIHQWPATLVQPVGSPLSLECTVEGTSNPNLYWYRQAAGRGLQLLFYSVGIGQISSEVPQNLSASRPQDRQFILSSKKLLLSDSGFYLCAWSVGGEAFFGQGTRLTVV.

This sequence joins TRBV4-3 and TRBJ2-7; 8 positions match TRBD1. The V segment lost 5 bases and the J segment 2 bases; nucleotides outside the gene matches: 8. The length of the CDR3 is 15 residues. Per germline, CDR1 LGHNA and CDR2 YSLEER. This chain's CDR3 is CASSSTGTGTYEQYF. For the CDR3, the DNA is TGCGCCAGCAGCAGCACCGGGACAGGAACCTACGAGCAGTACTTC.

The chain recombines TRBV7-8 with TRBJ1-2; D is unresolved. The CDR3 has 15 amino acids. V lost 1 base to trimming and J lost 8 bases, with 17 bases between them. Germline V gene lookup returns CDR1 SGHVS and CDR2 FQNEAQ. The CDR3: CASSLEASLLQGYTF. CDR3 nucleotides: TGTGCCAGCAGCTTAGAGGCCAGCCTCCTGCAGGGCTACACCTTC.

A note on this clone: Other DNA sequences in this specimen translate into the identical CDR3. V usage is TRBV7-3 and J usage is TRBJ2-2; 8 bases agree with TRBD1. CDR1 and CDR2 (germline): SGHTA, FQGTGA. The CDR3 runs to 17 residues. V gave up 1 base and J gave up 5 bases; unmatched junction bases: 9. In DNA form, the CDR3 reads TGTGCCAGCAGCTTAAACCCAACAGGGGGGAGAACCGGGGAGCTGTTTTTT. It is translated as CASSLNPTGGRTGELFF.

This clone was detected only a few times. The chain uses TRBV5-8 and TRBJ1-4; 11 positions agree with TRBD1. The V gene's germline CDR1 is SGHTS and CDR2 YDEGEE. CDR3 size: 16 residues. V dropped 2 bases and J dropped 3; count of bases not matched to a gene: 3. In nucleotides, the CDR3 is TGTGCCAGCAGCTTTGGACAGGGGGCTGCTAATGAAAAACTGTTTTTT. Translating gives CASSFGQGAANEKLFF. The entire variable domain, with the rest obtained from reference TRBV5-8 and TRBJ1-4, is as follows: EAGVTQSPTHLIKTRGQQATLRCSPISGHTSVYWYQQALGLGLQFLLWYDEGEERNRGNFPPRFSGRQFPNYSSELNVNALELEDSALYLCASSFGQGAANEKLFFGSGTQLSVL.